The sequence of this TCR beta chain was determined in a study of blood T cell repertoires in COVID-19. Study background: Acute and convalescent COVID-19 specimens originated in the United States, Italy and Spain.

Per the original data handling: Amplifying reference gene primers gave estimates of nucleated cell counts. Method: immunoSEQ multiplex PCR; TCRdb's copy keeps in-frame clones and lacks some. The V and J calls and the clone size are those of that table, but D and trimming were determined from the DNA. The table lists some 160,000 clones, just under 85% of them singletons, with approximately 2.6% in the top ten. Seattle's enrolled individuals joined amid active infection and were then monitored longitudinally. With 8 bases removed from V and 3 bases from J, the gap between germline ends came to 11 bases. Germline lookup yields CDR1 MNHNY and CDR2 SVGAGI (reference sequence). The CDR3 length is 12 residues.

This receptor was taken from an elderly woman with COVID-19, enrolled during active disease. Sequenced input: peripheral blood. The chain recombines TRBV6-6 with TRBJ2-7; perhaps TRBD1 as D (5 bases). CDR3 bases: TGTGCCAGCGAAGCAGGGTTCTACGAGCAGTACTTC. Translated, it gives CASEAGFYEQYF.